A single sample is the source of the 26 T cell receptor beta chains below, sequenced in a study of shared clonotypes between healthy human individuals. TCRdb keeps only in-frame clones here, not all; method: immunoSEQ multiplex PCR. The data show roughly 2.2 million clones, 80% to 95% seen once. The source material was naive CD4+ T cells from PBMCs. Subset indicated: CD45RA+ positively selected. Receptor source: a man younger than 30 in good health. Some clones in this sample may be carry-over from other donors' samples.

This clone was counted a few times. The chain combines TRBV6-1 with TRBJ1-2, with D possibly being TRBD1 (5 bases). Trimming pared 10 bases from V and 8 bases from J, leaving 23 bases between. This CDR3 comprises 14 residues. Germline V lookup: CDR1 MNHNS, CDR2 SASEGT. CDR3 in amino acids: CATRGDGLGRGYTF. CDR3 in DNA: TGTGCCACCCGTGGGGACGGCCTTGGGAGGGGCTACACCTTC.

The V call is TRBV5-1, the J call TRBJ2-1; unclear D gene. CDR3 length: 15 amino acids. Per the germline V gene, CDR1 is SGHRS and CDR2 is YFSETQ. Between the trimmed V and J ends, which lost 2 bases and 0 bases, there was a span of 9 bases. The CDR3 DNA sequence: TGCGCCAGCAGCTTCCATTCGAGCTCCTACAATGAGCAGTTCTTC. Its translation: CASSFHSSSYNEQFF.

The V gene is TRBV12-5, the J gene TRBJ2-2; D not certain. CDR3 length: 14 amino acids. Trimming removed 1 base from V and 8 bases from J, with 11 bases in between. The germline CDR1 and CDR2 sequences are LGHNT and FRNRAP. CDR3 residues: CASGLDALYGELFF. CDR3 in DNA: TGTGCTAGTGGTTTGGATGCTTTGTATGGGGAGCTGTTTTTT.

Turning to this clone: The same CDR3 also results from other DNA sequences found in this sample. The chain has TRBV28 and TRBJ2-6; a weak D match, TRBD2 (5 bases). Trimming removed 5 bases from V and 1 base from J, with 6 bases in between. The CDR3 extends over 14 amino acids. Germline values: CDR1 MDHEN, CDR2 SYDVKM. CDR3 nucleotide sequence: TGTGCCAGCAGTCGGGGATCTGGGGCCAACGTCCTGACTTTC. Translated, it gives CASSRGSGANVLTF.

The genes are TRBV5-4 and TRBJ2-7, with TRBD2 matching 7 bases. V lost 4 bases and J lost 2; bases outside the gene matches: 6. Germline V gene data show CDR1 as SGHNT and CDR2 as YYREEE (reference sequence). The CDR3 is 14 residues long. This CDR3 is CASSPRGRAYEQYF. The DNA of the CDR3 is TGTGCCAGCAGCCCCCGGGGGAGGGCCTACGAGCAGTACTTC.

The chain is built from TRBV5-1 and TRBJ2-3; weak D call: TRBD2 (5 bases). V lost 1 base, J lost 0 bases, and 9 bases lay in between. The CDR3 has 15 residues. Per the germline V gene, CDR1 is SGHRS and CDR2 is YFSETQ. The CDR3 loop is CASSLIGESTDTQYF. The CDR3 DNA follows: TGCGCCAGCAGCTTGATCGGGGAGAGCACAGATACGCAGTATTTT.

V and J are TRBV21-1 and TRBJ1-5; the table's D call TRBD1 went unverified against the DNA. TRBV21-1 represents a pseudogene. This CDR3 region has 16 residues. The CDR3 spells CASSNIGQGGRQPQHF. CDR3 in DNA: TGTGCCAGCAGCAACATTGGACAGGGGGGACGACAGCCCCAGCATTTT.

The V and J genes are TRBV20-1 and TRBJ2-1, with D uncertain. From germline, CDR1 is DFQATT and CDR2 SNEGSKA (reference sequence). The CDR3 totals 11 residues. The V end was cut by 6 bases, the J end by 9 bases, with 12 bases between. The CDR3 nucleotides read TGCAGTGCGAAGCCGTTTACTGAGCAGTTCTTC. Translating gives CSAKPFTEQFF.

This clone has a single count. The chain recombines TRBV5-1 with TRBJ1-1, with 9 bases aligning to TRBD1. V lost 0 bases to trimming and J lost 1 base; unmatched junction nucleotides: 7. The length of the CDR3 is 17 residues. Germline CDR1 and CDR2: SGHRS and YFSETQ. CDR3 sequence: CASSLGTGTGTNTEAFF. For the CDR3, the DNA is TGCGCCAGCAGCTTGGGAACCGGGACAGGGACGAACACTGAAGCTTTCTTT.

The chain couples TRBV19 to TRBJ2-1; D remains ambiguous. The CDR3 runs to 15 residues. V dropped 3 bases and J dropped 0 bases, with 9 bases sitting between them. Germline assignment: CDR1 LNHDA and CDR2 SQIVND (reference sequence). The CDR3 nucleotides are TGTGCCAGTAGTATCGGCTGGGGCTCCTACAATGAGCAGTTCTTC. Translation: CASSIGWGSYNEQFF.

The CDR3 region has the DNA TGTGCCAGCGGGGTTAGCGGCTACACCTTC. This encodes CASGVSGYTF. The genes are TRBV28 and TRBJ1-2; D gene uncertain. The CDR3 contains 10 residues. Germline lookup yields CDR1 MDHEN and CDR2 SYDVKM. Trimming pared 8 bases from V and 8 bases from J, leaving 9 bases between.

The rearrangement links TRBV6-4 to TRBJ2-7; the match to TRBD2 covers 8 bases. The CDR3 totals 15 residues. CDR1 is MRHNA and CDR2 is SNTAGT in the germline V gene. J lost 0 bases, V lost 7 bases, and 8 bases had no gene match. CDR3 amino acids: CASNCGRSLSYEQYF. The CDR3 DNA follows: TGTGCCAGCAATTGCGGGAGGTCCCTCTCCTACGAGCAGTACTTC.

This chain's CDR3 is CASLGGNTIYF. CDR3 coding DNA: TGTGCCAGCCTGGGCGGAAACACCATATATTTT. The chain couples TRBV6-5 to TRBJ1-3; D not resolved. Trimming took 8 bases from V and 4 from J, leaving 6 bases between them. CDR1 MNHEY and CDR2 SVGAGI come from the germline V gene. The CDR3 loop spans 11 amino acids.

This clone was seen only once. This sample also contains other DNA sequences that code for the same CDR3. The chain has TRBV6-5 and TRBJ2-7, with D maybe TRBD1 (5 bases). The CDR3 extends over 14 amino acids. Trimming stripped 6 bases from V and 3 bases from J, with 15 bases between. The V gene's germline CDR1 is MNHEY and CDR2 SVGAGI. The chain's CDR3 is CASSRAGQVYEQYF. Written as DNA, the CDR3 is TGTGCCAGCAGCAGGGCAGGGCAGGTCTACGAGCAGTACTTC.

The chain uses TRBV6-5 and TRBJ2-1, with TRBD2 identical over 7 bases. The CDR3 runs 15 residues. Trimming at V came to 4 bases and at J to 2 bases, leaving 5 bases not matched to a gene. Per germline, CDR1 MNHEY and CDR2 SVGAGI. Written as DNA, the CDR3 is TGTGCCAGCAGTTTGGGGGGAGGGACCTACAATGAGCAGTTCTTC. Protein product: CASSLGGGTYNEQFF.

The rearrangement joins TRBV5-1 to TRBJ1-2, with TRBD1 matching over 12 bases. The V gene end was trimmed by 3 bases and the J gene end by 4 bases; junction bases not matched to a gene: 4. CDR1 and CDR2 (germline): SGHRS, YFSETQ. The CDR3 is made up of 15 amino acids. CDR3 nucleotides: TGCGCCAGCAGCTCGGGACAGGGGGCATTCTATGGCTACACCTTC. Translated: CASSSGQGAFYGYTF.

Written as DNA, the CDR3 is TGTGCCTGGAGTGTCATTGGTATGACCGGGGAGCTGTTTTTT. It is translated as CAWSVIGMTGELFF. The chain recombines TRBV30 with TRBJ2-2, with unresolved D. Germline V lookup: CDR1 GTSNPN, CDR2 SVGIG (reference sequence). The CDR3 has 14 amino acids. V was cut by 0 bases and J by 5 bases, with 10 bases left in between.

This chain uses TRBV7-2 with TRBJ2-1, with 10 bases identical to TRBD2. Germline CDR1 is SGHTA and CDR2 is FQGNSA. After removal of 0 bases from V and 5 bases from J, the junction contained 13 bases not matched to a gene. The CDR3 is made up of 19 amino acids. The CDR3 DNA sequence: TGTGCCAGCAGCTTAGCCAGGCGATACCTAGCGGGAGTCCACAATGAGCAGTTCTTC. Protein: CASSLARRYLAGVHNEQFF.

For this clone: The same CDR3 also results from other DNA sequences found in this sample. V and J are TRBV20-1 and TRBJ2-5, with D unresolved. The CDR3 loop spans 11 amino acids. Germline V CDR1 and CDR2: DFQATT, SNEGSKA (reference sequence). V lost 0 bases, J lost 5 bases, and 4 bases lay in between. The CDR3 region is CSARDRETQYF. CDR3 bases: TGCAGTGCTAGAGACAGGGAGACCCAGTACTTC.

V gene TRBV7-3 combines with J gene TRBJ2-2, with TRBD2 matching over 10 bases. V dropped 1 base and J dropped 1; count of bases not matched to a gene: 3. Germline CDR1 reads SGHTA; CDR2 reads FQGTGA. The CDR3 spans 17 residues. DNA of the CDR3: TGTGCCAGCAGCTTAAGGTCTAGCGGGGGGAACACCGGGGAGCTGTTTTTT. Amino acids: CASSLRSSGGNTGELFF.

The rearrangement links TRBV23-1 to TRBJ1-3; D remains unclear. TRBV23-1 is flagged as an ORF with uncertain function. Trimming removed 2 bases from V and 0 bases from J, with 14 bases in between. This CDR3 spans 17 amino acids. The CDR3 region is CASSQGILQASGNTIYF. DNA of the CDR3: TGCGCCAGCAGTCAAGGTATCCTCCAGGCCTCTGGAAACACCATATATTTT.

The chain has TRBV18 and TRBJ1-2, with 7 bases fitting TRBD1. The CDR3 loop spans 15 amino acids. Germline assignment: CDR1 KGHSH and CDR2 LQKENI. Unmatched junction bases numbered 7, after V lost 0 bases and J lost 6 bases. The CDR3 sequence: CASSPPVRDSNGYTF. As DNA, the CDR3 is TGTGCCAGCTCACCACCCGTCCGGGACAGTAATGGCTACACCTTC.

In nucleotides, the CDR3 is TGTGCCAGCAGTGACGGTGCGGGGCGGCATAATTCACCCCTCCACTTT. Translation: CASSDGAGRHNSPLHF. The genes are TRBV25-1 and TRBJ1-6, with a possible D match to TRBD1 (5 bases). V was cut by 3 bases and J by 5 bases, with 14 bases left in between. The CDR3 sequence is 16 residues long. Germline V gives CDR1 MGHDK, CDR2 SYGVNS.

This clone was detected only a few times. The genes are TRBV11-1 and TRBJ1-1; D perhaps matches TRBD1 (6 bases). CDR1 and CDR2 from the germline V gene are SGHAT and FQDESV (reference sequence). V lost 5 bases and J 10 bases, leaving 14 bases between the germline ends. There are 12 residues in the CDR3. The chain's CDR3 is CASSPTGPGAFF. CDR3 DNA: TGTGCCAGCAGCCCGACAGGACCTGGAGCTTTCTTT.

The genes are TRBV30 and TRBJ2-1; the D call may be TRBD1 or TRBD2 (6 bases each). The V gene lost 4 bases and the J gene lost 9 bases, with 16 bases spanning the gap. The V gene's germline CDR1 is GTSNPN and CDR2 SVGIG (reference sequence). CDR3 size: 13 residues. The CDR3 DNA follows: TGTGCCTGGAATCGGGGGCAGAGGGGTGAGCAGTTCTTC. It specifies CAWNRGQRGEQFF.

V gene TRBV18 combines with J gene TRBJ2-1; TRBD2 matches at 7 bases. CDR1 and CDR2 (germline): KGHSH, LQKENI. Losses at the gene ends were 3 bases for V and 8 bases for J; bases not matched to a gene: 13. The CDR3 sequence is 16 residues long. The CDR3 loop reads CASSPGGDVIGDEQFF. For the CDR3, the DNA is TGTGCCAGCTCACCGGGGGGGGACGTCATAGGGGATGAGCAGTTCTTC. The variable domain in full, with the rest retrieved from reference TRBV18 and TRBJ2-1, is NAGVMQNPRHLVRRRGQEARLRCSPMKGHSHVYWYRQLPEEGLKFMVYLQKENIIDESGMPKERFSAEFPKEGPSILRIQQVVRGDSAAYFCASSPGGDVIGDEQFFGPGTRLTVL.